Listed below are T cell receptor beta chains from one sample, sequenced in a study of T cell repertoires in cytomegalovirus infection. TCRdb independently ran MiXCR on the reads; one entry per CDR3 protein. Here the sample spans roughly 150,000 distinct CDR3 sequences, around 22% being singletons. Input material: PBMCs. These receptors were collected from a human donor in good health (CMV status not recorded). Some clones in this sample may be carry-over from other donors' samples. The CDR3 runs from the conserved cysteine through the conserved F or W. The D gene is left open where the match is weak. Where a row states a size, it is once, few, many or the class of an expanded clone; other rows omit it.

v_call	d_call	j_call	clone_size	cdr3_nt	cdr3_aa
TRBV6-6	NA	TRBJ1-1	few	TGTGCCAGCAGTTACTCGGCAGGGATGAACACTGAAGCTTTCTTT	CASSYSAGMNTEAFF
TRBV11-2	TRBD2	TRBJ2-3	few	TGTGCCAGCAGCCCGTGGACTAGCGGGGGAGGTACAGATACGCAGTATTTT	CASSPWTSGGGTDTQYF
TRBV29-1	NA	TRBJ1-5	NA	TGCAGCGTTGAAAATTGCGGGGGATTAGGCAATCAGCCCCAGCATTTT	CSVENCGGLGNQPQHF
TRBV7-2	NA	TRBJ1-6	many	TGTGCCAGCAGCTTTGTCGACAAACATAATTCACCCCTCCACTTT	CASSFVDKHNSPLHF
TRBV7-9	TRBD1	TRBJ1-2	NA	TGTGCCAGCAGCTTAAATCTTACGGACAGGGGAACCGGCTACACCTTC	CASSLNLTDRGTGYTF
TRBV28	NA	TRBJ2-1	few	TGTGCCAGCAGTATTTACCAGGGAGATGAGCAGTTCTTC	CASSIYQGDEQFF
TRBV11-2	TRBD2	TRBJ2-1	many	TGTGCCAGCAGCCCGACTAGCTGGGAGCAGTTCTTC	CASSPTSWEQFF
TRBV7-2	NA	TRBJ2-3	NA	TGTGCCAGCAGCTTAGCAGGAGTTACGCAGTATTTT	CASSLAGVTQYF
TRBV6-2/TRBV6-3	TRBD1	TRBJ1-5	NA	TGTGCCAGCAACAGGGGTGGCAATCAGCCCCAGCATTTT	CASNRGGNQPQHF
TRBV4-1	NA	TRBJ2-2	few	TGCGCCAGCAGAGACCAGGAGAACACCGGGGAGCTGTTTTTT	CASRDQENTGELFF
TRBV4-1	NA	TRBJ2-7	NA	TGCGCCAGCATACATCAAGCGGGGACAGGCTCCTACGAGCAGTACTTC	CASIHQAGTGSYEQYF
TRBV14	TRBD2	TRBJ2-1	NA	TGTGCCAGCAGCCAAGACCCGCGGACTAGCGGGCCCTACAATGAGCAGTTCTTC	CASSQDPRTSGPYNEQFF
TRBV25-1	NA	TRBJ1-1	NA	TGTGCCAGCAGTGACTACTTGGGCACTGAAGCTTTCTTT	CASSDYLGTEAFF
TRBV6-1	NA	TRBJ2-7	NA	TGTGCCAGCAAGGACTATTCCTACGAGCAGTACTTC	CASKDYSYEQYF
TRBV12-3/TRBV12-4	TRBD1	TRBJ2-1	once	TGTGCCAGCAGGGGACAGGGGGCAGGTGAGCAGTTCTTC	CASRGQGAGEQFF
TRBV28	TRBD1	TRBJ2-2	NA	TGTGCCAGCAGTCAAAGCACAGGGGGCGTGAGCGGGATTGGGGAGCTGTTTTTT	CASSQSTGGVSGIGELFF
TRBV7-2	NA	TRBJ1-6	many	TGTGCCAGCAGCCAACGGGGCCGCCCAGGGAATTCACCCCTCCACTTT	CASSQRGRPGNSPLHF
TRBV28	TRBD1	TRBJ2-1	NA	TGTGCCAGCAGACCACAGGGGGGTGCGAGGAATGGGCAGTTCTTC	CASRPQGGARNGQFF
TRBV20-1	TRBD1	TRBJ1-4	NA	TGCAGTGCTACGGGACAGGTCGGCGAAAAACTGTTTTTT	CSATGQVGEKLFF
TRBV7-2	NA	TRBJ1-4	many	TGTGCCAGCAGCCCAACGACAACTAATGAAAAACTGTTTTTT	CASSPTTTNEKLFF
TRBV4-1	NA	TRBJ1-1	NA	TGTGCCAGCAGCCAAGCGCATGGAGGGAACACTGAAGCTTTCTTT	CASSQAHGGNTEAFF
TRBV12-3/TRBV12-4	NA	TRBJ2-2	few	TGTGCCAGCAACCAGGGGAGTGAGGGGGAGCTGTTTTTT	CASNQGSEGELFF
TRBV20-1	NA	TRBJ2-4	NA	TGCAGTGCTAGAGACCTCTCGTTCGCTCCCAAAAACATTCAGTACTTC	CSARDLSFAPKNIQYF
TRBV7-2	NA	TRBJ1-4	many	TGTGCCAGCAGCCCAAGACAGGCAACTAATGAAAAACTGTTTTTT	CASSPRQATNEKLFF
TRBV15	NA	TRBJ1-1	NA	TGTGCCACCAGCAGAGAGAAGCTTATGAACACTGAAGCTTTCTTT	CATSREKLMNTEAFF
TRBV28	TRBD2	TRBJ2-1	NA	TGTGCCAGCAGTTTAGGGCGGGAGGAAGGTCTTCCAGGCAATGAGCAGTTCTTC	CASSLGREEGLPGNEQFF
TRBV19	TRBD2	TRBJ2-1	NA	TGTGCCAGTAGTATGAAAGCGGGAGCGGGGAATGAGCAGTTCTTC	CASSMKAGAGNEQFF
TRBV6-6	TRBD2	TRBJ2-3	NA	TGTGCCAGCAATAGCGGGAAACAATCAGATACGCAGTATTTT	CASNSGKQSDTQYF
TRBV12-3/TRBV12-4	NA	TRBJ2-3	NA	TGTGCCAGCAGCCGGGGACCGGGGGCCACAGATACGCAGTATTTT	CASSRGPGATDTQYF
TRBV28	NA	TRBJ2-7	NA	TGTGCCAGCAGGGAGGGGCCGGCGGGCGAGCAGTACTTC	CASREGPAGEQYF
TRBV19	TRBD1	TRBJ2-1	NA	TGTGCCAGTAGTATCGTTGGACAGGGGGGTGACAATGAGCAGTTCTTC	CASSIVGQGGDNEQFF
TRBV4-1	TRBD1	TRBJ1-2	NA	TGCGCCAGCAGTCAAGGCAGGGGGCCATATGGCTACACCTTC	CASSQGRGPYGYTF
TRBV3-1	NA	TRBJ2-7	NA	TGTGCCAGCAGCCATCAGGGGCTAGCGTCCTACGAGCAGTACTTC	CASSHQGLASYEQYF
TRBV6-2/TRBV6-3	NA	TRBJ2-7	NA	TGTGCCAGCAGTTACCCCGGGATGCGGGTCGGACCAAGCTCCCACGAGCAGTACTTC	CASSYPGMRVGPSSHEQYF
TRBV11-3	TRBD1	TRBJ2-2	NA	TGTGCCAGCAGCTTTCGCAGGGGGATGGGGACCGGGGAGCTGTTTTTT	CASSFRRGMGTGELFF
TRBV7-3	NA	TRBJ2-2	many	TGTGCCAGCAGCTTATATGCGGCCGGGGAGCTGTTTTTT	CASSLYAAGELFF
TRBV2	NA	TRBJ1-1	few	TGTGCCAGCAGTGCGGATGTCATGAACACTGAAGCTTTCTTT	CASSADVMNTEAFF
TRBV6-2/TRBV6-3	NA	TRBJ2-1	NA	TGTGCCAGCAGTTACGGCGGCTCCTACAATGAGCAGTTCTTC	CASSYGGSYNEQFF
TRBV19	NA	TRBJ2-3	few	TGTGCCAGTAGACGAGACAGGGGAGGGTCCACAGATACGCAGTATTTT	CASRRDRGGSTDTQYF
TRBV29-1	TRBD2	TRBJ2-5	NA	TGCAGCGTTGCCGTCGGGCTAGCGGGAGGGGGAGAGACCCAGTACTTC	CSVAVGLAGGGETQYF
TRBV7-8	NA	TRBJ2-3	many	TGTGCCAGCAACCCCAAGCGAGACACAGATACGCAGTATTTT	CASNPKRDTDTQYF
TRBV28	NA	TRBJ1-2	many	TGTGCCAGCAGTTTCCCCATCCCGTCCGGGAACTATGGCTACACCTTC	CASSFPIPSGNYGYTF
TRBV6-2/TRBV6-3	NA	TRBJ2-1	few	TGTGCCAGCAATTCGCCGGGGCGCTCCTACAATGAGCAGTTCTTC	CASNSPGRSYNEQFF
TRBV27	NA	TRBJ2-1	few	TGTGCCAGCACCCCGAAGATAGGCCTTTACAATGAGCAGTTCTTC	CASTPKIGLYNEQFF